Sequencing of this T cell receptor (beta chain) was carried out in a study of cytomegalovirus exposure and HLA in healthy donors. The sample holds a few counts of this clone. Researchers ran the PCR with 60 Vbeta and 13 Jbeta primers. Clones were sequenced by immunoSEQ multiplex PCR, and TCRdb holds only the in-frame ones, with some missing. The sample includes approximately 140,000 clones, roughly three quarters of them seen just once. Germline V gene data show CDR1 as MGHRA and CDR2 as YSYEKL. This CDR3 comprises 15 residues. The V end was cut by 2 bases, the J end by 8 bases, with 17 bases between.

Material: PBMCs. The clonotype comes from a woman younger than 35 in good health and CMV-seronegative. This rearrangement joins TRBV4-1 to TRBJ2-3, with D perhaps TRBD2 (5 bases). The CDR3 protein is CASSQRLSRERTQYF. CDR3 DNA: TGCGCCAGCAGCCAAAGGCTTTCTAGGGAGCGTACGCAGTATTTT.